This TCR beta chain was recorded in a study of cytomegalovirus exposure and HLA in healthy donors. Study observations and caveats: Accurate prediction of most subjects' HLA-A and HLA-B alleles from TCR beta sequences was reported.

Per germline, CDR1 KGHSH and CDR2 LQKENI. The CDR3 contains 16 residues. The trim removed 2 bases at V and 5 bases at J, leaving 9 bases unmatched. Of note for this clone: Antigen: not known.

13 Jbeta primers and 60 Vbeta primers were used for the PCR. Libraries were prepared by immunoSEQ multiplex PCR; TCRdb keeps only in-frame clonotypes and omits some of them. The sample consists of tens of thousands of clones, approximately 69% of them appearing once. The sequenced material came from PBMCs. The receptor was derived from a woman aged 45-65 years in good health and CMV-seropositive. The chain employs TRBV18 and TRBJ1-1; TRBD1 aligns across 9 bases. The CDR3 region is CASSPELPGTGTEAFF. The CDR3 DNA follows: TGTGCCAGCTCACCAGAGCTACCCGGGACAGGGACTGAAGCTTTCTTT.